The 32 T cell receptor beta chains given below trace back to one sample, sequenced in a study of blood T cell repertoires in COVID-19. Clones were read by immunoSEQ multiplex PCR, and TCRdb kept only the in-frame ones, dropping some. The table includes approximately 470,000 clones, 87% detected once. Sequencing was performed on PBMCs or T cells enriched from blood (not recorded which). These receptors were collected from a woman aged 18-30 years who had recovered from COVID-19.

V gene TRBV5-1 combines with J gene TRBJ2-1, with TRBD2 matching 9 bases. Germline CDR1 reads SGHRS; CDR2 reads YFSETQ. CDR3 length: 14 amino acids. V shed 6 bases and J 8 bases; nucleotides not matched to a gene: 9. CDR3 amino acids: CASTDGLAFDEQFF. DNA of the CDR3: TGCGCCAGCACCGACGGACTAGCGTTCGATGAGCAGTTCTTC.

This clone is a singleton in its sample. The V gene is TRBV9, the J gene TRBJ1-1, with 10 bases identical to TRBD1. Germline V gene lookup returns CDR1 SGDLS and CDR2 YYNGEE. The CDR3 has 16 residues. Trimming took 0 bases from V and 5 from J; bases not matched to a gene: 7. CDR3 nucleotides: TGTGCCAGCAGCGTAGAGGGAGGACAGGGGGTAACTGAAGCTTTCTTT. Protein sequence: CASSVEGGQGVTEAFF.

The chain is built from TRBV21-1 and TRBJ1-5. TRBV21-1 is an annotated pseudogene. The CDR3 has 16 amino acids. The CDR3 region is CASSKAGREADQPQHF. The CDR3 nucleotides read TGTGCCAGCAGCAAAGCCGGGAGGGAGGCGGATCAGCCCCAGCATTTT.

The genes are TRBV19 and TRBJ1-6; 8 bases line up with TRBD1. The germline gives CDR1 LNHDA, CDR2 SQIVND (reference sequence). The CDR3 is 16 residues long. V trimming: 4 bases; J trimming: 8 bases; junction bases outside the gene matches: 10. CDR3 sequence: CASSTGQGARDSPLHF. The CDR3 bases are TGTGCCAGTAGTACGGGTCAGGGGGCGCGGGATTCACCCCTCCACTTT.

The chain is built from TRBV5-4 and TRBJ1-5, with D uncertain. CDR3 size: 13 residues. The V end was cut by 0 bases, the J end by 6 bases, with 7 bases between. The V gene's germline CDR1 is SGHNT and CDR2 YYREEE (reference sequence). The CDR3 DNA follows: TGTGCCAGCAGCTTGGAGGGAGTTCAGCCCCAGCATTTT. Amino acids: CASSLEGVQPQHF.

The chain links TRBV2 to TRBJ2-1; 15 nucleotides line up with TRBD2. Per germline, CDR1 SNHLY and CDR2 FYNNEI. The J segment lost 5 bases and the V segment lost 4 bases, leaving 9 bases of the junction unmatched. This CDR3 region has 18 residues. DNA of the CDR3: TGTGCCAGCAGTGGGGTCGGGACTAGCGGGGGGCTCGACAATGAGCAGTTCTTC. Its protein is CASSGVGTSGGLDNEQFF. Filled out from reference TRBV2 and TRBJ2-1, the complete variable domain reads EPEVTQTPSHQVTQMGQEVILRCVPISNHLYFYWYRQILGQKVEFLVSFYNNEISEKSEIFDDQFSVERPDGSNFTLKIRSTKLEDSAMYFCASSGVGTSGGLDNEQFFGPGTRLTVL.

The genes are TRBV6-1 and TRBJ2-7; possibly TRBD2 for D (5 bases). The CDR3 totals 16 residues. V lost 3 bases, J lost 3 bases, and 18 bases lay in between. Germline CDR1 reads MNHNS; CDR2 reads SASEGT. In nucleotides, the CDR3 is TGTGCCAGCAGTGACCACACTAGGACGGAGGACTACGAGCAGTACTTC. Translated, it gives CASSDHTRTEDYEQYF.

V is TRBV10-3 and J is TRBJ2-2; TRBD1 matches at 9 bases. V lost 10 bases, J lost 4 bases, and 13 bases stayed unmatched. The germline V gene has CDR1 ENHRY and CDR2 SYGVKD. This CDR3 is built from 16 residues. Here the CDR3 reads CATSTSGTGITGELFF. CDR3 DNA: TGTGCCACGTCAACCTCCGGGACAGGGATCACCGGGGAGCTGTTTTTT.

The chain couples TRBV27 to TRBJ1-1; 7 bases align to TRBD1. This CDR3 has 14 amino acids. V dropped 6 bases and J dropped 6; count of bases not matched to a gene: 10. The germline gives CDR1 MNHEY, CDR2 SMNVEV (reference sequence). Here the CDR3 reads CASSSTTGTAEAFF. Written as DNA, the CDR3 is TGTGCCAGCAGCTCCACGACAGGGACCGCTGAAGCTTTCTTT.

Regarding this clone: Other DNA sequences in this specimen translate into the identical CDR3. The V call is TRBV27, the J call TRBJ2-3; 7 bases are a match to TRBD2. V was pared by 5 bases and J by 6 bases, with 2 bases of the junction left unmatched. Germline CDR1 reads MNHEY; CDR2 reads SMNVEV (reference sequence). The CDR3 sequence is 12 residues long. The chain's CDR3 is CASSLGGDTQYF. In DNA form, the CDR3 reads TGTGCCAGCAGTCTCGGGGGGGATACGCAGTATTTT.

V is TRBV30 and J is TRBJ1-1; 8 bases are a match to TRBD1. The trim removed 6 bases at V and 0 bases at J, leaving 24 bases unmatched. Germline values: CDR1 GTSNPN, CDR2 SVGIG (reference sequence). This CDR3 is 20 amino acids long. The CDR3 sequence: CACELTGGMDQGGLNTEAFF. The CDR3 coding sequence is TGTGCCTGCGAATTAACAGGGGGAATGGATCAAGGCGGTCTGAACACTGAAGCTTTCTTT.

This chain uses TRBV14 with TRBJ2-1; 7 bases are a match to TRBD1. Germline assignment: CDR1 SGHDN and CDR2 FVKESK. CDR3 size: 13 residues. V trimming: 4 bases; J trimming: 4 bases; junction bases outside the gene matches: 1. In nucleotides, the CDR3 is TGTGCCAGCAGCCTGGACAGGTACAATGAGCAGTTCTTC. This codes for CASSLDRYNEQFF. Full variable domain (outside the CDR3, taken from reference TRBV14 and TRBJ2-1): EAGVTQFPSHSVIEKGQTVTLRCDPISGHDNLYWYRRVMGKEIKFLLHFVKESKQDESGMPNNRFLAERTGGTYSTLKVQPAELEDSGVYFCASSLDRYNEQFFGPGTRLTVL.

The chain is built from TRBV7-7 and TRBJ2-1, with D possibly being TRBD1 (6 bases). Germline loops: CDR1 SSHAT, CDR2 FNYEAQ (reference sequence). The V end lost 1 base, the J end lost 10 bases, and 11 bases lay between the germline ends. This CDR3 region has 13 residues. CDR3 protein: CASSLEGGWEQFF. The DNA for the CDR3 is TGTGCCAGCAGCTTAGAAGGGGGTTGGGAGCAGTTCTTC.

V usage is TRBV19 and J usage is TRBJ2-6; D is ambiguous. Germline V gene lookup returns CDR1 LNHDA and CDR2 SQIVND (reference sequence). This CDR3 is 14 amino acids long. The V gene lost 5 bases and the J gene lost 0 bases, with 5 bases spanning the gap. The CDR3 sequence is CASSLSSGANVLTF. CDR3 DNA: TGTGCCAGTAGTTTGAGCTCTGGGGCCAACGTCCTGACTTTC. The full variable domain, in which reference TRBV19 and TRBJ2-6 provide the parts outside the CDR3, is DGGITQSPKYLFRKEGQNVTLSCEQNLNHDAMYWYRQDPGQGLRLIYYSQIVNDFQKGDIAEGYSVSREKKESFPLTVTSAQKNPTAFYLCASSLSSGANVLTFGAGSRLTVL.

The chain joins TRBV30 to TRBJ2-7; 8 bases are a match to TRBD1. Germline lookup yields CDR1 GTSNPN and CDR2 SVGIG (reference sequence). The CDR3 consists of 13 residues. V trimming: 1 base; J trimming: 4 bases; junction bases outside the gene matches: 3. The CDR3 protein is CAWSEGTGYEQYF. CDR3 DNA: TGTGCCTGGAGTGAAGGGACAGGTTACGAGCAGTACTTC.

This chain uses TRBV27 with TRBJ1-1; 7 positions agree with TRBD1. CDR1 is MNHEY and CDR2 is SMNVEV in the germline V gene (reference sequence). There are 15 residues in the CDR3. V lost 6 bases to trimming and J lost 8 bases; unmatched junction nucleotides: 15. This CDR3 is CASSYATDRVREAFF. In nucleotides, the CDR3 is TGTGCCAGCAGCTATGCGACCGACAGGGTGAGGGAAGCTTTCTTT.

The sample holds one count of this clone. The chain joins TRBV7-3 to TRBJ2-2; D is ambiguous. Germline V gene data show CDR1 as SGHTA and CDR2 as FQGTGA. This CDR3 has 12 residues. Deletions cut 5 bases from V and 3 bases from J, with 4 bases between. The CDR3: CASSPDTGELFF. The CDR3 coding sequence is TGTGCCAGCAGCCCCGACACCGGGGAGCTGTTTTTT.

V usage is TRBV19 and J usage is TRBJ1-5; D unresolved. Germline V gene data show CDR1 as LNHDA and CDR2 as SQIVND (reference sequence). Trimming left V 6 bases short and J 3 bases short, with 15 bases between. There are 15 residues in the CDR3. CDR3 in DNA: TGTGCCAGTAGGGAGACCGGAGCGATCAATCAGCCCCAGCATTTT. Translated, it gives CASRETGAINQPQHF.

The chain joins TRBV28 to TRBJ1-2; D is uncertain. Germline CDR1 is MDHEN and CDR2 is SYDVKM. V gave up 8 bases and J gave up 4 bases, with 8 bases separating them. The CDR3 totals 11 residues. The CDR3, as DNA: TGTGCCAGCTTTAGCGGCTATGGCTACACCTTC. Translating it yields CASFSGYGYTF.

The V gene is TRBV5-4, the J gene TRBJ2-3; TRBD2 aligns across 13 bases. V shed 1 base and J 0 bases; nucleotides not matched to a gene: 5. CDR1 and CDR2 from the germline V gene are SGHNT and YYREEE (reference sequence). This CDR3 contains 18 residues. Here the CDR3 DNA reads TGTGCCAGCAGCTTGACTAGCGGGGGGGGGATTAGCACAGATACGCAGTATTTT. Residues: CASSLTSGGGISTDTQYF.

This sequence joins TRBV19 and TRBJ2-2; tentatively, D is TRBD1 (5 bases). The CDR3 length is 14 residues. Per the germline V gene, CDR1 is LNHDA and CDR2 is SQIVND (reference sequence). Trimming took 3 bases from V and 5 from J, leaving 10 bases between them. In nucleotides, the CDR3 is TGTGCCAGTAGTATTGACAGATTAACCGGGGAGCTGTTTTTT. This sequence encodes CASSIDRLTGELFF.

The chain combines TRBV2 with TRBJ2-7, with D unresolved. Germline-derived CDR1 and CDR2 are SNHLY and FYNNEI. V gave up 7 bases and J gave up 1 base, with 11 bases separating them. The CDR3 totals 13 residues. The CDR3 DNA reads TGTGCCAGCACTCCGACACCTTCCTACGAGCAGTACTTC. Its protein product is CASTPTPSYEQYF.

This chain uses TRBV11-2 with TRBJ2-3; 10 nucleotides line up with TRBD1. V shed 7 bases, J shed 0 bases, and the junction held 16 bases outside the gene matches. The CDR3 is made up of 19 amino acids. The V gene's germline CDR1 is SGHAT and CDR2 FQNNGV. The CDR3 DNA follows: TGTGCCAGCACCCCGACCTGGGACAGGGGAATTTTAAGCACAGATACGCAGTATTTT. Protein: CASTPTWDRGILSTDTQYF.

V usage is TRBV29-1 and J usage is TRBJ2-3; D may be TRBD1 or TRBD2 (5 bases each). Trimming removed 7 bases from V and 2 bases from J, with 10 bases in between. Germline CDR1 and CDR2: SQVTM and ANQGSEA. The length of the CDR3 is 12 residues. The CDR3 DNA reads TGCAGCGCTGAGGGGCCCACAGATACGCAGTATTTT. Protein sequence: CSAEGPTDTQYF.

This clone was seen only once. The gene calls are TRBV5-1 and TRBJ1-1; D not resolved. The V and J ends lost 4 bases and 6 bases respectively, with 13 bases between them. Germline CDR1 is SGHRS and CDR2 is YFSETQ. The CDR3 consists of 13 residues. Here the CDR3 DNA reads TGCGCCAGCAGCCTGGCCCCCGGGGCTGAAGCTTTCTTT. Translated, it gives CASSLAPGAEAFF.

The CDR3 is CASSSYDRLNTEAFF. DNA for the CDR3: TGTGCCAGCAGTTCGTATGACAGACTGAACACTGAAGCTTTCTTT. The genes are TRBV28 and TRBJ1-1, with a tentative D call TRBD1 (5 bases). Trimming left V 4 bases short and J 0 bases short, with 12 bases between. Germline-derived CDR1 and CDR2 are MDHEN and SYDVKM. CDR3 size: 15 residues.

About this clone: Other DNA sequences of this sample code for an identical CDR3. The rearrangement joins TRBV3-1 (or the pseudogene TRBV3-2) to TRBJ2-3, with D possibly being TRBD2 (6 bases). Germline V gene lookup returns CDR1 LGHDT and CDR2 YNNKEL (reference sequence). The CDR3 is 13 residues long. The V gene lost 1 base and the J gene lost 4 bases, with 6 bases spanning the gap. The CDR3 loop reads CASSQAGADTQYF. Here the CDR3 DNA reads TGTGCCAGCAGCCAAGCGGGGGCAGATACGCAGTATTTT.

The rearrangement links TRBV18 to TRBJ2-7; no clear D gene. V was trimmed by 1 base and J by 0 bases, leaving 7 bases between them. The CDR3 is 14 amino acids. CDR1 is KGHSH and CDR2 is LQKENI in the germline V gene. The DNA of the CDR3 is TGTGCCAGCTCACCACTCTACAGCTCCTACGAGCAGTACTTC. This translates into CASSPLYSSYEQYF.

This clone was counted a few times. The V and J genes are TRBV2 and TRBJ1-6; D is ambiguous. Trimming shortened V by 1 base and J by 8 bases, and 15 bases separated the two germline ends. This CDR3 spans 16 amino acids. Germline CDR1 is SNHLY and CDR2 is FYNNEI. CDR3 protein: CASSEGPGLNDSPLHF. CDR3 in DNA: TGTGCCAGCAGTGAAGGGCCCGGGTTAAACGATTCACCCCTCCACTTT.

J is TRBJ1-4 and V is TRBV30; D is possibly TRBD1 (6 bases). CDR1 is GTSNPN, CDR2 SVGIG, per germline (reference sequence). This CDR3 is 14 amino acids long. The germline V and J ends were trimmed by 2 bases and 5 bases, with 12 bases remaining between them. CDR3 loop: CAWSSDRSNEKLFF. The CDR3 nucleotides are TGTGCCTGGAGTTCTGACAGGTCAAATGAAAAACTGTTTTTT.

The rearrangement links TRBV5-1 to TRBJ1-1, with 8 bases matching TRBD1. Germline assignment: CDR1 SGHRS and CDR2 YFSETQ. The CDR3 loop spans 15 amino acids. The ends lost 2 bases at V and 7 bases at J; junction bases unmatched: 10. CDR3 sequence: CASSFSTGEAGEAFF. The CDR3 DNA sequence: TGCGCCAGCAGCTTTTCGACAGGGGAAGCAGGTGAAGCTTTCTTT.

The rearrangement links TRBV5-1 to TRBJ2-2; 11 nucleotides match TRBD2. The trim removed 2 bases at V and 6 bases at J, leaving 6 bases unmatched. Looked up from germline, CDR1 is SGHRS and CDR2 is YFSETQ. There are 16 residues in the CDR3. Here the CDR3 DNA reads TGCGCCAGCAGCTTAACTAGCGGGGGTCGACCCGGGGAGCTGTTTTTT. Translated: CASSLTSGGRPGELFF.